What follows are 15 T cell receptor beta chains derived from one specimen sequenced in a study of PD-1 blockade in classical Hodgkin lymphoma. This sample's time point: cycle 4 day 1 (C4D1), after more than five weeks of nivolumab. All trial patients relapsed after autologous stem cell transplantation. Clones were sequenced by immunoSEQ multiplex PCR, and TCRdb holds only the in-frame ones, with some missing. The top ten hold about 15% of the sample, which has 50,000 or so clones, about 90% seen once. Sequenced here: peripheral blood mononuclear cells (PBMCs), sampled before the fourth cycle of nivolumab. These receptors were collected from a human donor with classical Hodgkin lymphoma.

The chain combines TRBV11-3 with TRBJ2-7, with 7 bases identical to TRBD2. The CDR3 covers 15 residues. Unmatched junction bases numbered 14, after V lost 4 bases and J lost 8 bases. Germline-derived CDR1 and CDR2 are SGHNT and YENEEA. The CDR3 here is CASSSEGGRGLQQYF. CDR3 DNA: TGTGCCAGCAGCTCGGAGGGAGGGAGGGGTTTACAGCAGTACTTC.

The chain has TRBV7-9 and TRBJ2-5; perhaps TRBD2 as D (6 bases). CDR3 length equals 16 residues. Germline V gives CDR1 SEHNR, CDR2 FQNEAQ (reference sequence). With 7 bases removed from V and 4 bases from J, the gap between germline ends came to 22 bases. CDR3 protein: CASTKGGGPSAETQYF. In DNA, the CDR3 is TGTGCCAGCACTAAGGGAGGAGGGCCCTCCGCAGAGACCCAGTACTTC.

For the CDR3, the DNA is TGTGCCAGCAGTTTATCGTCGGGCCCCACCTACGAGCAGTACTTC. Translation: CASSLSSGPTYEQYF. The chain is built from TRBV27 and TRBJ2-7, with D hard to call. Trimming took 0 bases from V and 2 from J, leaving 11 bases between them. This CDR3 comprises 15 residues. Germline V gene lookup returns CDR1 MNHEY and CDR2 SMNVEV (reference sequence).

This chain connects TRBV7-9 to TRBJ1-1; D may be TRBD1 (5 bases). V was shortened by 3 bases and J by 3 bases, with 14 bases between the two germline ends. Germline CDR1 is SEHNR and CDR2 is FQNEAQ (reference sequence). CDR3 size: 15 residues. The CDR3 region is CASSFTPGGDTEAFF. CDR3 sequence (DNA): TGTGCCAGCAGCTTCACCCCGGGAGGGGACACTGAAGCTTTCTTT.

The rearrangement uses TRBV5-4 and TRBJ1-3, with TRBD1 as a possible D gene (5 bases). The CDR3 length is 14 residues. The V gene lost 2 bases and the J gene lost 7 bases, with 13 bases spanning the gap. The germline V gene has CDR1 SGHNT and CDR2 YYREEE (reference sequence). Here the CDR3 reads CASSFAGWGNTIYF. The CDR3 DNA is TGTGCCAGCAGCTTCGCGGGGTGGGGGAACACCATATATTTT.

V and J are TRBV4-1 and TRBJ2-7, with TRBD2 identical over 7 bases. CDR3 size: 14 residues. The trim removed 5 bases at V and 6 bases at J, leaving 10 bases unmatched. Looked up from germline, CDR1 is MGHRA and CDR2 is YSYEKL. In DNA, the CDR3 is TGCGCCAGCAGCACATTGGGGGGAGGGCCCGAGCAGTACTTC. This codes for CASSTLGGGPEQYF.

The genes are TRBV5-4 and TRBJ1-4, with 8 nucleotides matching TRBD1. CDR1 and CDR2 from the germline V gene are SGHNT and YYREEE (reference sequence). The V gene end was trimmed by 4 bases and the J gene end by 3 bases; junction bases not matched to a gene: 5. CDR3 length equals 15 residues. The CDR3, as DNA: TGTGCCAGCAGCCCTTCGGGACAGGCTAATGAAAAACTGTTTTTT. Translating it yields CASSPSGQANEKLFF.

The chain's CDR3 is CASSGEGQSSNQPQHF. The CDR3 region has the DNA TGTGCCAGCAGTGGGGAGGGACAGTCGAGCAATCAGCCCCAGCATTTT. V usage is TRBV6-1 and J usage is TRBJ1-5; 7 nucleotides agree with TRBD1. The germline gives CDR1 MNHNS, CDR2 SASEGT. V gave up 4 bases and J gave up 1 base; unmatched junction bases: 7. The CDR3 has 16 amino acids.

This chain uses TRBV5-1 with TRBJ2-4; 8 positions match TRBD1. CDR3 length equals 14 residues. Germline CDR1 reads SGHRS; CDR2 reads YFSETQ. With 3 bases clipped from V and 8 bases from J, the junction kept 7 bases outside the gene matches. CDR3 DNA: TGCGCCAGCAGCTCCCAGGGGGCTGGGGACATTCAGTACTTC. It translates to CASSSQGAGDIQYF.

The genes are TRBV25-1 and TRBJ2-1; perhaps TRBD2 as D (5 bases). The CDR3 is 16 residues long. From germline, CDR1 is MGHDK and CDR2 SYGVNS. Trimming removed 2 bases from V and 5 bases from J, with 16 bases in between. The CDR3 protein is CASSEGFGEGHNEQFF. CDR3 nucleotide sequence: TGTGCCAGCAGTGAAGGATTTGGAGAGGGCCACAATGAGCAGTTCTTC.

The chain employs TRBV29-1 and TRBJ2-7, with 11 bases matching TRBD2. The CDR3 extends over 16 amino acids. From germline, CDR1 is SQVTM and CDR2 ANQGSEA. The ends lost 2 bases at V and 0 bases at J; junction bases unmatched: 6. CDR3 nucleotide sequence: TGCAGCGTTGAACTAGCGGGGGGATTGAGCTCCTACGAGCAGTACTTC. Its translation is CSVELAGGLSSYEQYF.

The chain uses TRBV19 and TRBJ2-5, with D unresolved. The assigned J gene may be wrong: the sequence end matches TRBJ2-7 better. The V gene's germline CDR1 is LNHDA and CDR2 SQIVND (reference sequence). The CDR3 spans 14 residues. The CDR3 DNA follows: TGTGCCAGTAGTGCGCCTAATTCACTATACGAGCAGTACTTC. Translating gives CASSAPNSLYEQYF.

This rearrangement joins TRBV19 to TRBJ2-2; no clear D. Trimming shortened V by 2 bases and J by 3 bases, and 4 bases separated the two germline ends. Germline loops: CDR1 LNHDA, CDR2 SQIVND (reference sequence). This CDR3 is 13 amino acids long. This CDR3 is CASSIIYTGELFF. The CDR3 region has the DNA TGTGCCAGTAGTATAATTTACACCGGGGAGCTGTTTTTT.

This chain uses TRBV2 with TRBJ2-1; the match to TRBD2 covers 8 bases. The CDR3 has 15 residues. CDR1 SNHLY and CDR2 FYNNEI come from the germline V gene. V lost 3 bases and J lost 4; bases outside the gene matches: 5. The CDR3 region is CASSEVAGLYNEQFF. In nucleotides, the CDR3 is TGTGCCAGCAGTGAGGTAGCGGGACTGTACAATGAGCAGTTCTTC.

The chain recombines TRBV4-2 with TRBJ2-2, with TRBD1 matching 11 bases. V was pared by 3 bases and J by 0 bases, with 3 bases of the junction left unmatched. Per the germline V gene, CDR1 is LGHNA and CDR2 is YNFKEQ. The CDR3 is 17 amino acids. CDR3 coding DNA: TGTGCCAGCAGCCAGGACAGGGGGCAAACGAACACCGGGGAGCTGTTTTTT. It translates to CASSQDRGQTNTGELFF.